This TCR beta chain derives from a study of beta chain features in type 1 diabetes. This CDR3 has 15 amino acids. Germline V CDR1 and CDR2: MDHEN, SYDVKM. A remark on this clone: What it binds is not known. Germline and junction disagree at one end, which may indicate a read error.

TCRB transcripts that were expressed got sequenced, as all of the isolated RNA had been reverse transcribed. Sequencing used immunoSEQ multiplex PCR; TCRdb keeps in-frame clones, though not all of them. The sample includes about 48,000 clones, under 45% seen only once; the top ten take approximately 1.4%. Study outcomes and limitations: Across all four CD4+ subsets, people with type 1 diabetes showed modestly shorter TCRB CDR3s.

This receptor was obtained from a young man with type 1 diabetes. The genes are TRBV28 and TRBJ2-3, with 13 bases identical to TRBD2. The source material was Tregs from blood. The CDR3 spells CASSPLGLAGTKGGF. CDR3 bases: TGTGCCAGCAGTCCTTTGGGACTAGCGGGAACAAAAGGGGGTTTT. The full variable domain, rest sourced from reference TRBV28 and TRBJ2-3, is DVKVTQSSRYLVKRTGEKVFLECVQDMDHENMFWYRQDPGLGLRLIYFSYDVKMKEKGDIPEGYSVSREKKERFSLILESASTNQTSMYLCASSPLGLAGTKGGFGPGTRLTVL.